The rows below give T cell receptor beta chains drawn from one sample of a study of T cells after yellow fever vaccination. TCRdb redid the calling of the 5' RACE reads with MiXCR, one entry per CDR3 protein. The table lists 300,000 to 350,000 distinct CDR3 sequences, around 4.5% of them singletons, with just under 20% in the top ten. Here the sequenced sample was PBMCs, taken 15 days after the yellow fever booster vaccination. These receptors were taken from a man aged 18 to 35 who received the YFV17D yellow fever vaccine. The CDR3 runs from the conserved cysteine through the conserved F or W. The order of the fields is V gene, J gene, clone size, D gene, CDR3 DNA, CDR3 protein. D genes are given only for firm matches. A clone size is listed for some rows: how often the clone was seen (once, few, many), or a class if it is expanded.

>TRBV5-1|TRBJ1-2|many|.
TGCGCCAGCAGCTTGGAGCAACCCGGCAGGCCAGTCTATGGCTACACCTTC
CASSLEQPGRPVYGYTF
>TRBV10-3|TRBJ1-4|many|TRBD1
TGTGCCATCAGGGGACCCCGACAGGGTGTCGAAAAACTGTTTTTT
CAIRGPRQGVEKLFF
>TRBV4-3|TRBJ2-7|.|TRBD1
TGCGCCAGCAGCCAAGCTACGACAGGGGGCCACGAGCAGTACTTC
CASSQATTGGHEQYF
>TRBV12-3/TRBV12-4|TRBJ1-5|many|TRBD1
TGTGCCAGCAGCACGGGACAGAATCAGCCCCAGCATTTT
CASSTGQNQPQHF
>TRBV19|TRBJ2-5|once|.
TGTGCCAGTAGTATGCGTCAGTTGGAGACCCAGTACTTC
CASSMRQLETQYF
>TRBV11-1|TRBJ1-6|few|.
TGTGCCAGCAGCTTACGCCCCGACAGGAGTTATTCACCCCTCCACTTT
CASSLRPDRSYSPLHF
>TRBV7-2|TRBJ2-2|few|.
TGTGCCAGCAGCTTCGACAGGCTAAACACCGGGGAGCTGTTTTTT
CASSFDRLNTGELFF
>TRBV20-1|TRBJ2-5|many|TRBD2
TGCAGTGCTACCGACCTAGCGGGGGTGGAGACCCAGTACTTC
CSATDLAGVETQYF
>TRBV20-1|TRBJ1-6|many|TRBD1
TGCAGTGCTAGGGGGACAGGGGTAATCAATTCACCCCTCCACTTT
CSARGTGVINSPLHF
>TRBV4-2|TRBJ2-5|.|TRBD2
TGTGCCAGCAGCCATATTAGCGGGGGGGCCCGGGAGACCCAGTACTTC
CASSHISGGARETQYF
>TRBV12-3/TRBV12-4|TRBJ1-4|few|TRBD1
TGTGCCGCAGGGGGGTTTGAAAAACTGTTTTTT
CAAGGFEKLFF
>TRBV5-1|TRBJ1-5|.|.
TGCGCCAGCAGCCGGACCGGGACATTTGGTCAGCCCCAGCATTTT
CASSRTGTFGQPQHF
>TRBV5-1|TRBJ2-2|few|.
TGCGCCAGCAGCTTGGGCTCAAACACCGGGGAGCTGTTTTTT
CASSLGSNTGELFF
>TRBV7-9|TRBJ2-7|few|TRBD2
TGTGCCAGCACCTCAATAGGGGGGGGACTAGCGGCCTACGAGCAGTACTTC
CASTSIGGGLAAYEQYF
>TRBV12-3/TRBV12-4|TRBJ1-5|.|.
TGTGCCAGCAGTTTAGCGAGCGGGAACAATCAGCCCCAGCATTTT
CASSLASGNNQPQHF
>TRBV6-6|TRBJ2-2|many|.
TGTGCCAGCAGCCGCCGGGACACTTTCCCCGGGGAGCTGTTTTTT
CASSRRDTFPGELFF
>TRBV7-9|TRBJ1-5|many|TRBD1
TGTGCCAGCAGCTTAGCGAAGGGGGCCGGACAGGGGTATCAGCCCCAGCATTTT
CASSLAKGAGQGYQPQHF
>TRBV5-6|TRBJ2-5|many|TRBD1
TGTGCCAGCAGCTTGAAGGGACAGGGGATCGTGGAGACCCAGTACTTC
CASSLKGQGIVETQYF
>TRBV7-6|TRBJ1-1|few|.
TGTGCCAGCAGCTTAGTCCAGGATAGAGGGGACACTGAAGCTTTCTTT
CASSLVQDRGDTEAFF
>TRBV6-6|TRBJ1-1|many|TRBD1
TGTGCCAGCAGTTACACCGACAGGGCCTTTGAAGCTTTCTTT
CASSYTDRAFEAFF
>TRBV11-2|TRBJ2-3|many|TRBD2
TGTGCCAGCAGCTTATGGGCTAGCGGGGATACGCAGTATTTT
CASSLWASGDTQYF
>TRBV27|TRBJ1-6|many|.
TGTGCCAGCAGTCAAACCATCTCTTCACCCCTCCACTTT
CASSQTISSPLHF
>TRBV11-2|TRBJ1-4|.|TRBD1
TGTGCCAGCAGCTTGGGACAGGGAATCAGTGAAAAACTGTTTTTT
CASSLGQGISEKLFF
>TRBV10-3|TRBJ2-3|many|TRBD2
TGTGCCATCAGTGGTAGCGGGGGGGCGGATACGCAGTATTTT
CAISGSGGADTQYF
>TRBV4-1|TRBJ1-4|many|.
TGCGCCAGCAGCCAAGGGGGCGGGGTCTCGGAAAAACTGTTTTTT
CASSQGGGVSEKLFF
>TRBV20-1|TRBJ2-5|many|.
TGCAGTGCTAGTCCCCTCGGAGGGGAAGAGACCCAGTACTTC
CSASPLGGEETQYF
>TRBV7-3|TRBJ1-1|.|.
TGTGCCAGCAGCTTAACGGGGAATTTGAACACTGAAGCTTTCTTT
CASSLTGNLNTEAFF
>TRBV4-2|TRBJ1-1|many|.
TGTGCCAGCAGCCAACCAGGGGACACTGAAGCTTTCTTT
CASSQPGDTEAFF
>TRBV7-6|TRBJ1-4|.|TRBD1
TGTGCCAGCAGCTCAGGGGGAGGAAAACTGTTTTTT
CASSSGGGKLFF
>TRBV4-2|TRBJ2-3|.|TRBD2
TGTGCCAGCAGCCAGGCGGGACTAACAACAGATACGCAGTATTTT
CASSQAGLTTDTQYF
>TRBV7-2|TRBJ2-3|few|TRBD1
TGTGCCAGCACCATCGGGACAGGGGGCGAAGATACGCAGTATTTT
CASTIGTGGEDTQYF
>TRBV5-5|TRBJ2-3|many|.
TGTGCCAGCAGCTTGGGGGTAACTAGCACAGATACGCAGTATTTT
CASSLGVTSTDTQYF
>TRBV7-9|TRBJ2-1|many|TRBD1
TGTGCCAGCAGGGGGACAGGATACAATGAGCAGTTCTTC
CASRGTGYNEQFF
>TRBV27|TRBJ1-2|many|.
TGTGCCAGCAGACCTACAGGAGACTATGGCTACACCTTC
CASRPTGDYGYTF
>TRBV20-1|TRBJ2-3|few|TRBD1
TGCAGTGTTACGTCTTCCGGGACAGGGTCTGGAGATACGCAGTATTTT
CSVTSSGTGSGDTQYF
>TRBV21-1|TRBJ1-5|many|.
TGTGCCAGCAGCAGATTGTATCAGCCCCAGCATTTT
CASSRLYQPQHF
>TRBV24-1|TRBJ2-7|many|.
TGTGCCACCAGTGAACCGGGGGTCCCCCACGAGCAGTACTTC
CATSEPGVPHEQYF
>TRBV5-1|TRBJ2-5|.|.
TGCGCCAGCAGCTTGGAGGTTCTTGAGACCCAGTACTTC
CASSLEVLETQYF
>TRBV20-1|TRBJ1-1|.|.
TGCAGTGCTCCACAGCTAACGAACACTGAAGCTTTCTTT
CSAPQLTNTEAFF
>TRBV4-2|TRBJ2-7|many|.
TGTGCCAGCAGCTTAGGGGAGGCGGGCGAGCAGTACTTC
CASSLGEAGEQYF
>TRBV7-8|TRBJ1-1|many|TRBD1
TGTGCCAGCAGACACTACCGGGACAGGGACACTGAAGCTTTCTTT
CASRHYRDRDTEAFF
>TRBV7-6|TRBJ2-2|many|TRBD1
TGTGCCAGCAGCTTAGCTGCCGGGACAGGGCACGGGGAGCTGTTTTTT
CASSLAAGTGHGELFF
>TRBV4-3|TRBJ1-3|few|.
TGCGCCAGCAGCCACCGCGGTGCTGGAAACACCATATATTTT
CASSHRGAGNTIYF
>TRBV4-2|TRBJ2-7|.|.
TGTGCCAGCAGCCAAAAGGACGAGCAGTACTTC
CASSQKDEQYF
>TRBV20-1|TRBJ1-5|many|.
TGCAGTGCTAGGGATCCCGGGCTTGGGGATCAGCCCCAGCATTTT
CSARDPGLGDQPQHF
>TRBV2|TRBJ1-3|many|.
TGTGCCAGCGACCAGGGCCACTCTGGAAACACCATATATTTT
CASDQGHSGNTIYF
>TRBV28|TRBJ2-3|few|.
TGTGCCAGCACCCTCGGGGGAAGCACAGATACGCAGTATTTT
CASTLGGSTDTQYF
>TRBV14|TRBJ2-3|many|.
TGTGCCAGCAGCCAAGATTGGACGGGATCGCAGTATTTT
CASSQDWTGSQYF
>TRBV5-4|TRBJ2-5|.|TRBD2
TGTGCCAGCAGCTCTGGTGGGGGGGAAGAGACCCAGTACTTC
CASSSGGGEETQYF
>TRBV29-1|TRBJ2-5|many|TRBD2
TGCAGCGTTGAAGATTTGGCTAGCGGGGTACAAGAGACCCAGTACTTC
CSVEDLASGVQETQYF
>TRBV20-1|TRBJ2-5|many|.
TGCAGTGCCACATCAAGGGGCCAAGAGACCCAGTACTTC
CSATSRGQETQYF
>TRBV4-3|TRBJ2-1|many|TRBD2
TGCGCCAGCAGCCAAACGGGGGGGACCTACAATGAGCAGTTCTTC
CASSQTGGTYNEQFF
>TRBV20-1|TRBJ1-5|few|TRBD1
TGCAGTGCGCAGGACAGGGGGCGAGGGAATCAGCCCCAGCATTTT
CSAQDRGRGNQPQHF
>TRBV7-2|TRBJ1-2|few|.
TGTGCCAGCAGCCCCGGGACACTCTGGGGTGGCTACACCTTC
CASSPGTLWGGYTF
>TRBV3-1|TRBJ2-5|.|.
TGTGCCAGCCAAGGAGGGGAGAGGGAGACCCAGTACTTC
CASQGGERETQYF
>TRBV29-1|TRBJ2-2|many|TRBD1
TGCAGCGCCTCAGGGGGACAGAGGGCCGGGGAGCTGTTTTTT
CSASGGQRAGELFF
>TRBV7-2|TRBJ2-3|.|TRBD2
TGTGCCAGCAGCTTAGCGCCGGGGCGGGAGTACACAGATACGCAGTATTTT
CASSLAPGREYTDTQYF